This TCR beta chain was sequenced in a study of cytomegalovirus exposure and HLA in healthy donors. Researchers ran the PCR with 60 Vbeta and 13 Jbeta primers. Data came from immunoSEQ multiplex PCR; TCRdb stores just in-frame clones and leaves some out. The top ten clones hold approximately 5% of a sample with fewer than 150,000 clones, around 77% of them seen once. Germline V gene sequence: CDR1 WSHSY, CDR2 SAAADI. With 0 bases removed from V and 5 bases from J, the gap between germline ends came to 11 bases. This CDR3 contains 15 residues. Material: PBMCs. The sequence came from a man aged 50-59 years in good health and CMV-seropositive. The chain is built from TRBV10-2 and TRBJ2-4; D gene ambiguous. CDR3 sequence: CASSESEWNQNIQYF. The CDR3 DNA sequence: TGCGCCAGCAGTGAGTCGGAGTGGAACCAAAACATTCAGTACTTC.